This TCR beta chain was identified in a study of cytomegalovirus exposure and HLA in healthy donors. Whole-study context: An early release of data contained approximately 85 million unique TCRs, which came from HLA-typed donors. Most genotyped donors, approximately 77% of 300 to 400, had Caucasian-associated genetic ancestry.

The CDR3 runs 12 residues. Germline V lookup: CDR1 SGHAT, CDR2 FQNNGV. The V end was cut by 0 bases, the J end by 7 bases, with 6 bases between. Donors in the study were healthy people who gave bone marrow. 13 Jbeta primers and 60 Vbeta primers were used for the PCR. In the study's own analysis: In a later analysis, the count reached approximately 80 million unique TCR beta chains, with around 11 million shared. Using immunoSEQ multiplex PCR, the repertoire was profiled, and TCRdb retains in-frame clones only, with some absent. Clone size and the V and J calls come from that table; the DNA yielded D and trimming. The sample consists of over 50,000 clones, about 86% of them appearing once.

Sequenced sample: PBMCs. The source of this sequence is a man aged 35-49 years in good health and CMV-seronegative. The J gene is TRBJ2-5, the V gene TRBV11-2; D is unclear. CDR3: CASSLDSWTQYF. The CDR3 DNA reads TGTGCCAGCAGCTTAGATTCGTGGACCCAGTACTTC.